The 24 T cell receptor beta chains listed next were all sequenced from one sample in a study of T cell responses to AZD1222 COVID-19 vaccine. The data were produced by immunoSEQ multiplex PCR, yet TCRdb's version contains in-frame clones alone and is incomplete. The table shows around 83,000 clones, with over 75% occurring only once. This specimen consisted of peripheral blood, obtained on day 0 of AZD1222 vaccination. Receptor source: an adult in good health.

V gene TRBV9 combines with J gene TRBJ2-2; no definite D call. Germline V CDR1 and CDR2: SGDLS, YYNGEE. This CDR3 has 16 residues. With 0 bases removed from V and 2 bases from J, the gap between germline ends came to 11 bases. The CDR3, as DNA: TGTGCCAGCAGCGTAGGTCTAGGCTTTAACACCGGGGAGCTGTTTTTT. It is translated as CASSVGLGFNTGELFF. Full variable domain (outside the CDR3, taken from reference TRBV9 and TRBJ2-2): DSGVTQTPKHLITATGQRVTLRCSPRSGDLSVYWYQQSLDQGLQFLIQYYNGEERAKGNILERFSAQQFPDLHSELNLSSLELGDSALYFCASSVGLGFNTGELFFGEGSRLTVL.

The V call is TRBV10-1, the J call TRBJ2-7; D remains ambiguous. Germline CDR1 WNHNN, CDR2 SYGVQD (reference sequence). V was pared by 2 bases and J by 3 bases, with 5 bases between. The CDR3 is 12 amino acids. Written as DNA, the CDR3 is TGCGCCAGCAGTGAGCAGGTCTACGAGCAGTACTTC. Translating it yields CASSEQVYEQYF.

V gene TRBV3-1 (or the pseudogene TRBV3-2) combines with J gene TRBJ2-7; the match to TRBD1 covers 9 bases. The length of the CDR3 is 14 residues. The germline CDR1 and CDR2 sequences are LGHDT and YNNKEL (reference sequence). V was pared by 4 bases and J by 7 bases, with 8 bases of the junction left unmatched. CDR3 residues: CASSLGTGPWEQYF. Here the CDR3 DNA reads TGTGCCAGCAGCCTCGGGACAGGGCCCTGGGAGCAGTACTTC.

This chain joins TRBV6-5 and TRBJ1-2; 8 bases match TRBD1. This CDR3 spans 14 amino acids. Germline V gives CDR1 MNHEY, CDR2 SVGAGI. After removal of 4 bases from V and 4 bases from J, the junction contained 5 bases not matched to a gene. This CDR3 is CASSFDDRGYGYTF. In DNA form, the CDR3 reads TGTGCCAGCAGTTTTGATGACAGGGGCTATGGCTACACCTTC.

The V gene is TRBV5-1, the J gene TRBJ2-7; 7 bases fit TRBD1. The V segment lost 0 bases and the J segment 0 bases; nucleotides outside the gene matches: 9. Germline V gene data show CDR1 as SGHRS and CDR2 as YFSETQ. This CDR3 has 17 amino acids. The CDR3 sequence is CASSLGSGTANSYEQYF. The CDR3 DNA reads TGCGCCAGCAGCTTGGGCTCCGGGACAGCTAACTCCTACGAGCAGTACTTC.

The J gene is TRBJ2-3, the V gene TRBV19; the match to TRBD1 covers 9 bases. Germline V gene data show CDR1 as LNHDA and CDR2 as SQIVND (reference sequence). The CDR3 spans 14 residues. The trim removed 6 bases at V and 4 bases at J, leaving 5 bases unmatched. CDR3 protein: CASRNDRGADTQYF. For the CDR3, the DNA is TGTGCCAGTAGAAATGACAGGGGGGCAGATACGCAGTATTTT.

This clone was seen once. J is TRBJ2-3 and V is TRBV20-1; no reliable D call. Germline V gene sequence: CDR1 DFQATT, CDR2 SNEGSKA (reference sequence). V was pared by 3 bases and J by 6 bases, with 7 bases between. The CDR3 runs to 11 residues. The CDR3 nucleotides read TGCAGTGCTAGTCCCCCCGATACGCAGTATTTT. It codes for CSASPPDTQYF.

CDR3: CASSHPTGARGEAFF. In nucleotides, the CDR3 is TGTGCCAGCAGCCACCCGACAGGGGCTCGGGGTGAAGCTTTCTTT. The chain joins TRBV5-4 to TRBJ1-1; 8 nucleotides align to TRBD1. Germline V CDR1 and CDR2: SGHNT, YYREEE (reference sequence). CDR3 length equals 15 residues. Trimming at V came to 4 bases and at J to 7 bases, leaving 12 bases not matched to a gene.

The chain carries TRBV5-4 and TRBJ2-1, with TRBD2 matching over 10 bases. This CDR3 comprises 15 residues. Germline assignment: CDR1 SGHNT and CDR2 YYREEE (reference sequence). V trimming: 4 bases; J trimming: 15 bases; junction bases outside the gene matches: 16. The CDR3 DNA sequence: TGTGCCAGCAGCCGGACAACTACAGCGGGGGGGCTCCCGTTCTTC. Amino acids: CASSRTTTAGGLPFF. Full variable domain (outside the CDR3, taken from reference TRBV5-4 and TRBJ2-1): ETGVTQSPTHLIKTRGQQVTLRCSSQSGHNTVSWYQQALGQGPQFIFQYYREEENGRGNFPPRFSGLQFPNYSSELNVNALELDDSALYLCASSRTTTAGGLPFFGPGTRLTVL.

The rearrangement links TRBV19 to TRBJ2-5; D possibly uses TRBD1 or TRBD2 (5 bases each). Looked up from germline, CDR1 is LNHDA and CDR2 is SQIVND (reference sequence). Trimming pared 3 bases from V and 5 bases from J, leaving 10 bases between. This CDR3 has 13 amino acids. CDR3 loop: CASSMVGEETQYF. The DNA of the CDR3 is TGTGCCAGTAGTATGGTAGGGGAGGAGACCCAGTACTTC. The whole variable domain, remainder taken from reference TRBV19 and TRBJ2-5, is DGGITQSPKYLFRKEGQNVTLSCEQNLNHDAMYWYRQDPGQGLRLIYYSQIVNDFQKGDIAEGYSVSREKKESFPLTVTSAQKNPTAFYLCASSMVGEETQYFGPGTRLLVL.

The V call is TRBV4-3, the J call TRBJ2-7; no firm D call. Trimming pared 0 bases from V and 7 bases from J, leaving 10 bases between. In germline, CDR1 is LGHNA, CDR2 YSLEER. CDR3 size: 13 residues. DNA for the CDR3: TGCGCCAGCAGCCAAGATAGAGCGCGGGAGCAGTACTTC. Translation: CASSQDRAREQYF.

This chain connects TRBV6-4 to TRBJ2-3; 11 nucleotides match TRBD2. The J segment lost 4 bases and the V segment lost 0 bases, leaving 0 bases of the junction unmatched. CDR3 length: 15 amino acids. The germline V gene has CDR1 MRHNA and CDR2 SNTAGT. The CDR3 loop is CASSDSSGGADTQYF. The CDR3 nucleotides are TGTGCCAGCAGTGACTCTAGCGGGGGGGCAGATACGCAGTATTTT.

The genes are TRBV19 and TRBJ1-1; weak D call: TRBD1 (6 bases). V gave up 4 bases and J gave up 1 base, with 10 bases separating them. CDR3 size: 14 residues. In germline, CDR1 is LNHDA, CDR2 SQIVND (reference sequence). CDR3 in amino acids: CASSRGLANTEAFF. The CDR3 bases are TGTGCCAGTAGTAGGGGGCTGGCGAACACTGAAGCTTTCTTT.

V gene TRBV5-4 combines with J gene TRBJ2-2; maybe TRBD2 (7 bases). Germline values: CDR1 SGHNT, CDR2 YYREEE (reference sequence). The CDR3 runs 15 residues. Trimming removed 6 bases at V and 6 bases at J, with 18 bases between. The CDR3 coding sequence is TGTGCCAGCAAATCGGGGGGCATCGGGGCCGGGGAGCTGTTTTTT. It translates to CASKSGGIGAGELFF.

The chain is built from TRBV6-2 or TRBV6-3 and TRBJ1-5, with 7 bases identical to TRBD1. Germline CDR1 is MNHEY and CDR2 is SVGEGT. CDR3 length equals 14 residues. With 6 bases clipped from V and 4 bases from J, the junction kept 6 bases outside the gene matches. CDR3 protein: CASSPSTGNQPQHF. The CDR3, as DNA: TGTGCCAGCAGCCCTTCGACAGGGAATCAGCCCCAGCATTTT.

The chain joins TRBV4-1 to TRBJ2-1, with TRBD2 matching over 12 bases. The CDR3 extends over 17 amino acids. The junction had 8 bases not matched to a gene; V was cut back by 1 base and J by 7 bases. Germline V gene lookup returns CDR1 MGHRA and CDR2 YSYEKL. The CDR3 region is CASSQASGGASNNEQFF. The CDR3 DNA reads as TGCGCCAGCAGCCAAGCTAGCGGGGGGGCCAGTAATAATGAGCAGTTCTTC.

The chain carries TRBV5-4 and TRBJ2-1, with 8 bases matching TRBD1. Trimming removed 4 bases from V and 10 bases from J; junction bases left unmatched: 10. The length of the CDR3 is 14 residues. Germline CDR1 is SGHNT and CDR2 is YYREEE (reference sequence). DNA of the CDR3: TGTGCCAGCAGCCGGCAGGGGGCTATCCCAGAGCAGTTCTTC. Protein: CASSRQGAIPEQFF.

The chain carries TRBV5-4 and TRBJ2-5, with 12 nucleotides matching TRBD2. V dropped 5 bases and J dropped 5; count of bases not matched to a gene: 7. Germline loops: CDR1 SGHNT, CDR2 YYREEE (reference sequence). The CDR3 has 15 residues. In DNA form, the CDR3 reads TGTGCCAGCAGTTCTAGCGGGGGGGGCAGGGAGACCCAGTACTTC. Amino acid sequence: CASSSSGGGRETQYF.

The chain carries TRBV7-3 and TRBJ2-7, with TRBD1 matching over 8 bases. The CDR3 runs 14 residues. Germline CDR1 reads SGHTA; CDR2 reads FQGTGA. V shed 5 bases and J 3 bases; nucleotides not matched to a gene: 6. The CDR3 DNA follows: TGTGCCAGCAGCCCTGGGACAGGAAACTACGAGCAGTACTTC. Its translation: CASSPGTGNYEQYF.

The V call is TRBV30, the J call TRBJ1-6; D gene unclear. This CDR3 has 12 amino acids. Between the trimmed V and J ends, which lost 2 bases and 12 bases, there was a span of 11 bases. Germline V CDR1 and CDR2: GTSNPN, SVGIG (reference sequence). CDR3 sequence: CAWSTRAEPLHF. CDR3 nucleotides: TGTGCCTGGAGTACCCGGGCCGAACCCCTCCACTTT.

The gene calls are TRBV20-1 and TRBJ1-2, with 7 positions matching TRBD1. Germline loops: CDR1 DFQATT, CDR2 SNEGSKA (reference sequence). The CDR3 extends over 11 amino acids. With V trimmed by 6 bases and J by 4 bases, 2 bases remained unmatched. The CDR3 loop reads CSAPGGYGYTF. CDR3 DNA: TGCAGTGCGCCAGGGGGCTATGGCTACACCTTC.

The J gene is TRBJ2-5, the V gene TRBV2; 10 bases line up with TRBD1. V trimming: 6 bases; J trimming: 5 bases; junction bases outside the gene matches: 0. Germline loops: CDR1 SNHLY, CDR2 FYNNEI. The CDR3 sequence is 12 residues long. In DNA, the CDR3 is TGTGCCAGCAGGACAGGGGGCGAGACCCAGTACTTC. Amino acid sequence: CASRTGGETQYF.

The chain couples TRBV5-1 to TRBJ2-1; no firm D call. This CDR3 has 12 amino acids. The V end was cut by 0 bases, the J end by 8 bases, with 6 bases between. From germline, CDR1 is SGHRS and CDR2 YFSETQ. The CDR3 here is CASSLDGYEQFF. The CDR3 DNA reads TGCGCCAGCAGCTTGGATGGGTATGAGCAGTTCTTC.

V usage is TRBV2 and J usage is TRBJ2-2, with 7 bases that match TRBD2. Per the germline V gene, CDR1 is SNHLY and CDR2 is FYNNEI. The CDR3 has 14 residues. Trimming at V came to 8 bases and at J to 2 bases, leaving 5 bases not matched to a gene. The CDR3 is CASGGDYNTGELFF. CDR3 nucleotides: TGTGCCAGCGGGGGGGATTATAACACCGGGGAGCTGTTTTTT.